This T cell receptor (beta chain) was recorded in a study of neurological immune-mediated disorders. cDNA synthesis was performed by 5'RACE with 10-nucleotide random UMIs. TCRdb passed the 5' RACE reads through MiXCR, listing each CDR3 protein once. Altogether tens of thousands of distinct CDR3 sequences are present, 3.4% being singletons, with the ten largest covering around 3.7%. A few counts support this clonotype. Its antigen is unknown. At one boundary the junction diverges from the germline segment, which might be a read error. Study-wide findings and caveats: In HTLV-1-associated myelopathy, TCR clonal expansion was greatest, whereas multiple sclerosis had the least, falling below healthy controls.

The CDR3 totals 17 residues. Per germline, CDR1 MNHNY and CDR2 SVGAGI (reference sequence). The receptor's source is a man aged 40-49 years with multiple sclerosis. Sequencing used PBMCs. The V gene is TRBV6-6, the J gene TRBJ1-6; D is ambiguous. The CDR3 nucleotides read TGTGCCAGCAGTTACTCGTTGGGCCTGGAGGATAATTCAACCCTCAACTTT. Protein product: CASSYSLGLEDNSTLNF.